This note documents a single TCR beta chain sequence. This clonotype showed up just a few times. There is no known antigen for this receptor. The record has no base qualities; no much larger clone is one base away. The time point label corresponds to: pre-sensitization, week 0. This specimen's treatment or condition label, per the study, means: therapeutic diphenylcyclopropenone sensitization with weekly scalp DPC. Blood at each patch-test visit was drawn before the patch test was applied. Patients were considered eligible if aged 18 to 70, diagnosed with alopecia and deemed suitable for DPC therapy, and patients were excluded if pregnant. Total RNA was isolated from unfractionated whole blood collected in Tempus Blood RNA tubes. The data are from a study of human T cells and chemical hapten exposure (dated by TCRdb to about 2021). With respect to the entire study: For sensitization, 2% DPC in acetone was applied to a roughly 2 cm by roughly 2 cm area of upper inner arm skin. Throughout the study period of 20 to 25 weeks, patients also received therapeutic DPC doses to the scalp every week. Patch tests used Finn chambers with 0.01% DPC on the upper back, scored after 6 days by International Contact Dermatitis Research Group standards. The mostly female patient cohort included alopecia areata with under or over 50% scalp involvement, alopecia totalis and alopecia universalis. Libraries were combined into a pool for sequencing, and differences in TCR yield between samples came mainly from small differences in library volumes within the pool. In alopecia patients, the study followed how the peripheral blood TCR repertoire changed in vivo over primary and secondary sensitization to diphenylcyclopropenone (DPC), a hapten. Blood was sampled from patients pre-sensitization (week 0) and at 2, 6 and about 24 weeks after DPC sensitization. For TCR sequencing, blood came from over 25 alopecia patients at anywhere from one to four time points (pre-sensitization, 2, 6 and 24 weeks).

The library was obtained by RACE. For sequencing, a NextSeq 500 was employed. During library preparation, unique molecular identifiers were attached to individual cDNA molecules so that TCRs could be counted in a quantitative, reproducible way. Each blood RNA sample was used to sequence both TCR alpha and TCR beta chains. Regarding the original processing steps: The median number of TCRs per sample was approximately 98,000, ranging from 23,224 to 690,600. V, J and CDR3 annotation of the TCR reads was carried out using the Decombinator software suite. Every sample was subsampled to the same number of TCRs (28,000) for the PS versus PT1 abundance plots. TCRs were defined as expanded if absent before sensitization and observed at least eight times at the 2-week time point. TCRdb passed the public sequencing reads through fastp at Q25 and MiXCR, retaining productive beta sequences. Entries are consolidated by CDR3 protein sequence, retaining the most common genes and DNA. TCRdb, rather than the study authors, made the V and J calls. Recorded for this sample are more than 250,000 distinct CDR3 sequences; 7.5% to 9% of them occurred a single time. About 2.5% of the sample rests with the top ten.

General study outcomes and caveats: Significantly more large CDR3 similarity clusters were formed by expanded TCRs than by pre-sensitization or healthy control sets, consistent with antigen-driven responses. After repeated subsampling, changes were observed in the strength of the expansion versus patch-test correlation and in the threshold at which the correlation became significant. Because all patients had alopecia, a presumed autoimmune disease, the immune response of the patients might differ from that of healthy individuals. DPC sensitization did not change the number of TCRs with a frequency above 1 in 1000, and there was no evidence of changes in global repertoire structure. Patch test score correlated positively with the number of PT1 expanded TCRs, reaching significance at thresholds 8, 16 and 32 but not at 4.

Here the sequenced sample was whole blood, taken in connection with sensitization to the hapten diphenylcyclopropenone (DPC). This sequence was found in a woman in her forties with alopecia areata. Some clones in this sample may be carry-over from other donors' samples.

The nucleotides are TGCAGCGTTGTGGGGGTAGCGGGAGGGCCAGATACGCAGTATTTT. The translation is CSVVGVAGGPDTQYF. The chain is made from TRBV29-1 and TRBJ2-3, with 11 bases matching TRBD2. Trimming accounts for 4 bases at V and 4 bases at J, while the number of junction bases matched to no gene is 7. CDR1 is given as SQVTM and CDR2 as ANQGSEA, both from the germline V gene. Spanning cysteine to phenylalanine, the CDR3 consists of 15 amino acids. This entry keeps only the CDR3 DNA: 45 bases, framed from base 1.